The rows below give T cell receptor beta chains drawn from one sample of a study of blood T cells in healthy people across ages. TCRdb passed the 5' RACE reads through MiXCR, listing each CDR3 protein once. There are 600,000 to 900,000 distinct CDR3 sequences in the sample; around a quarter occur only once, and over 2.5% lies in the top ten. The data also belong to a second study, concerning T cells of mothers and their children.

Material for sequencing was blood. The receptors derive from a boy aged 5-17 years in good health. Both conserved end residues are trimmed from each CDR3. The D gene is left open where the match is weak. Expanded clones get a size class; other rows say once, few or many, or leave the size out.

v_gene	abundance	j_gene	d_gene	CDR3aa
TRBV29-1	few	TRBJ2-5	.	SVEPNTETQY
TRBV5-1	.	.	.	ASSLYPGPYEQY
TRBV5-1	.	TRBJ2-6	.	ASSLSRYTGANVLT
TRBV28	.	TRBJ2-7	TRBD1	ASSTPGTGPSEQY
TRBV6-1	.	TRBJ2-7	.	ASSETLGGTFSGYEQY
TRBV27	.	TRBJ2-7	.	ASSFAGPPYEQY
TRBV2	.	TRBJ2-1	TRBD2	ASIPSRASGDNEQF
TRBV5-1	many	TRBJ2-5	TRBD1	ASSPGQQETQY
TRBV10-3	.	.	TRBD2	AISDVRSGGDYEQY
TRBV10-3	.	TRBJ1-3	TRBD1	ASDQGNRQGISGNTIY